This is a list of T cell receptor beta chains from one sample in a study of early T cells in non-severe SARS-CoV-2 infection. In TCRdb, the 5' RACE reads were re-called with MiXCR into one record per CDR3 protein. This repertoire shows some 59,000 distinct CDR3 sequences, about 10% found once; its top ten account for roughly 4.8%. The material sequenced was whole blood. These receptors came from an adult who was a healthcare worker with PCR-confirmed SARS-CoV-2 infection or an uninfected control (not recorded which). CDR3s leave out the opening cysteine and the closing phenylalanine or tryptophan.

CDR3 length | V gene | CDR3 protein
13 | TRBV7-2 | ASSLGSSGTDTQY
13 | TRBV3-1 | ASTLYGGFNSPLH
10 | TRBV6-6 | ASRRLDYEQF
13 | TRBV27 | ASSDGARHADTQY
12 | TRBV12-3/TRBV12-4 | ASSSRWAKNIQY
13 | TRBV12-3/TRBV12-4 | ASSPGSGGAGGQF
12 | TRBV10-3 | AIRRQGAGIEQY
12 | TRBV28 | ASGGGTGTYEQY
12 | TRBV5-1 | ASSWNQGGETQY
9 | TRBV29-1 | SVEERDEQY
10 | TRBV29-1 | SVVETLYEQY
12 | TRBV12-3/TRBV12-4 | ASSGTRGVFEQY
11 | TRBV7-9 | ASSFTGVGEQY
10 | TRBV10-2 | ASRTVPGELF
13 | TRBV7-6 | ASSLRDRSTYEQY
12 | TRBV20-1 | SARGLADYNEQF
11 | TRBV29-1 | SVMGQLEDTQY
14 | TRBV6-5 | ASSYRRSYSGNTIY
10 | TRBV5-1 | ASSFEQETQY
14 | TRBV29-1 | SAGDLAGEFYNEQF
14 | TRBV11-3 | ASSLTPGGGTGELF
13 | TRBV6-1 | ASSEADLLNEVLF
12 | TRBV4-3 | ASSQPGREVEQF
13 | TRBV5-1 | ASSPLTGVPETQY
12 | TRBV20-1 | SASVVRGSGELF
10 | TRBV10-3 | AISYRGETQY
14 | TRBV12-3/TRBV12-4 | ASSLFGTSGGSEQY
14 | TRBV7-2 | ASRVTRLANTGELF
15 | TRBV7-8 | ASSPGRGLAGAWTQY
12 | TRBV11-1 | ASSLDSNTGELF
11 | TRBV6-2/TRBV6-3 | ATRTAMNTEAF
9 | TRBV29-1 | STGSSYEQY
11 | TRBV3-1 | ASSQEVRREQY
14 | TRBV5-1 | ASSTTSGTTNEKLF
12 | TRBV2 | ASSDTEYQETQY
14 | TRBV13 | ASSSREKGPQETQY
12 | TRBV20-1 | SATDRASSNEQF
14 | TRBV18 | ASSPRAGVNGNIQY
13 | TRBV6-5 | ASSYVQGSSYEQY
11 | TRBV24-1 | ATSDWGDTEAF
12 | TRBV29-1 | SVAKRQGSHEQY
12 | TRBV30 | AWSKLTRLIEAF
9 | TRBV12-3/TRBV12-4 | ASSFFETQY
14 | TRBV24-1 | ATSDLRGAGTGELF
11 | TRBV29-1 | SVEKPLNTEAF
12 | TRBV12-3/TRBV12-4 | ASSPTGDHYEQY
11 | TRBV2 | ASSELANYGYT
12 | TRBV6-5 | ASRRTGGNQPQH
13 | TRBV5-1 | ASSLRPSNTGELF
13 | TRBV5-1 | ASSLAGDLTGELF
13 | TRBV7-8 | ASSFQGSSYNEQF
11 | TRBV7-9 | ASTPGQGPEAF
11 | TRBV19 | ASSITGGDEQY
8 | TRBV29-1 | SVEATEAF
12 | TRBV5-6 | ASSLTGQPYEQY
14 | TRBV5-1 | ASSSGTGGAWTEAF
11 | TRBV6-6 | ASTRTEAYEQY
12 | TRBV6-2/TRBV6-3 | ASSYSPVYNEQF
13 | TRBV7-9 | ASRPPGLEYNEQF